These 24 T cell receptor beta chains were sequenced from one sample in a study of shared clonotypes between healthy human individuals. The method was immunoSEQ multiplex PCR; TCRdb's version includes in-frame clones alone and lacks a portion of them. The sample yields about 1.1 million clones, 70% to 85% seen once. Specimen: memory CD4+ T cells from PBMCs. The subset here: CD45RA-negative fraction. Receptors were obtained from a man aged 18-30 years in good health. Some clones in this sample may be carry-over from other donors' samples.

For this clone: This CDR3 is also generated by other DNA sequences in the sample. The rearrangement joins TRBV15 to TRBJ2-7; no clear D. Germline CDR1 is LNHNV and CDR2 is YYDKDF (reference sequence). The CDR3 has 13 amino acids. V lost 3 bases, J lost 1 base, and 7 bases lay in between. The CDR3 spells CATSSPSSYEQYF. The CDR3 bases are TGTGCCACCAGCAGCCCCAGTTCCTACGAGCAGTACTTC.

This chain connects TRBV5-1 to TRBJ2-2, with a weak D call TRBD2 (5 bases). This CDR3 has 14 amino acids. Germline assignment: CDR1 SGHRS and CDR2 YFSETQ. Trimming removed 3 bases at V and 7 bases at J, with 13 bases between. CDR3 loop: CASSSGLRGGELFF. CDR3 nucleotide sequence: TGCGCCAGCAGCTCCGGCCTACGGGGCGGGGAGCTGTTTTTT.

The rearrangement uses TRBV4-1 and TRBJ1-3; no clear D gene. Germline assignment: CDR1 MGHRA and CDR2 YSYEKL. The CDR3 length is 18 residues. Trimming took 1 base from V and 0 from J, leaving 16 bases between them. As DNA, the CDR3 is TGCGCCAGCAGCCAAGTGGATATGGGCTCCTCCTCTGGAAACACCATATATTTT. This translates into CASSQVDMGSSSGNTIYF.

This clone was seen many times. The chain joins TRBV7-9 to TRBJ2-5; 9 bases fit TRBD2. CDR3 length: 15 residues. V lost 7 bases, J lost 0 bases, and 6 bases stayed unmatched. From germline, CDR1 is SEHNR and CDR2 FQNEAQ (reference sequence). The CDR3, as DNA: TGTGCCAGCATGAGGCTAGCGGGGTACCAAGAGACCCAGTACTTC. This codes for CASMRLAGYQETQYF.

The gene calls are TRBV5-1 and TRBJ2-1; TRBD1 matches at 10 bases. There are 16 residues in the CDR3. The J segment lost 8 bases and the V segment lost 2 bases, leaving 10 bases of the junction unmatched. Looked up from germline, CDR1 is SGHRS and CDR2 is YFSETQ. The CDR3 region is CASSLPPGTGAHEQFF. CDR3 in DNA: TGCGCCAGCAGCTTACCTCCCGGGACAGGGGCCCATGAGCAGTTCTTC.

The rearrangement links TRBV13 to TRBJ1-1; D unclear. Germline CDR1 is PRHDT and CDR2 is FYEKMQ (reference sequence). V dropped 0 bases and J dropped 4 bases, with 12 bases sitting between them. This CDR3 region has 15 residues. The CDR3 sequence: CASSLGRGRGTEAFF. The CDR3 nucleotides are TGTGCCAGCAGCTTAGGCCGAGGACGGGGCACTGAAGCTTTCTTT. The variable domain in full, completed from reference TRBV13 and TRBJ1-1, reads AAGVIQSPRHLIKEKRETATLKCYPIPRHDTVYWYQQGPGQDPQFLISFYEKMQSDKGSIPDRFSAQQFSDYHSELNMSSLELGDSALYFCASSLGRGRGTEAFFGQGTRLTVV.

V usage is TRBV5-6 and J usage is TRBJ1-2, with a possible D match to TRBD1 (5 bases). The germline V gene encodes CDR1 SGHDT and CDR2 YYEEEE. V was cut by 4 bases and J by 8 bases, with 15 bases left in between. The CDR3 spans 13 residues. The CDR3 nucleotides read TGTGCCAGCAGCACCGGGACCTCCGGGGGCTACACCTTC. Translating gives CASSTGTSGGYTF.

The chain carries TRBV15 and TRBJ1-3; no clear D. V was clipped by 3 bases and J by 8 bases, with 11 bases between them. The CDR3 contains 13 residues. Per the germline V gene, CDR1 is LNHNV and CDR2 is YYDKDF (reference sequence). The CDR3 DNA sequence: TGTGCCACCAGCAGGGAGAACAGTGACACCATATATTTT. Translated: CATSRENSDTIYF.

The V gene is TRBV11-3, the J gene TRBJ2-5, with D possibly matching TRBD1 (7 bases). V dropped 4 bases and J dropped 4 bases, with 22 bases sitting between them. The CDR3 has 17 residues. In germline, CDR1 is SGHNT, CDR2 YENEEA. This CDR3 is CASSSGGSEGRGETQYF. The CDR3 DNA is TGTGCCAGCAGCTCAGGGGGGAGTGAGGGTAGAGGAGAGACCCAGTACTTC.

The V call is TRBV27, the J call TRBJ2-1; TRBD1 matches 11 bases. Per the germline V gene, CDR1 is MNHEY and CDR2 is SMNVEV (reference sequence). The V segment lost 4 bases and the J segment 7 bases; nucleotides outside the gene matches: 3. CDR3 length: 14 amino acids. The chain's CDR3 is CASSWGQGENEQFF. The CDR3 DNA reads TGTGCCAGCAGTTGGGGACAGGGGGAAAATGAGCAGTTCTTC.

This sequence joins TRBV28 and TRBJ2-3; D call uncertain. CDR1 is MDHEN and CDR2 is SYDVKM in the germline V gene. Trimming stripped 6 bases from V and 3 bases from J, with 16 bases between. The CDR3 totals 15 residues. CDR3 sequence (DNA): TGTGCCAGCAGGCCCGGGCTAGGAGAAACAGATACGCAGTATTTT. Translation: CASRPGLGETDTQYF.

Comments on this clone: Other DNA sequences within the sample encode an identical CDR3. The rearrangement joins TRBV5-1 to TRBJ2-5, with 11 bases fitting TRBD1. The V and J ends lost 4 bases and 2 bases, in that order; junction bases with no gene match: 1. CDR1 is SGHRS and CDR2 is YFSETQ in the germline V gene. This CDR3 region has 14 residues. The CDR3 region has the DNA TGCGCCAGCAGCGGGACAGGGGGACAAGAGACCCAGTACTTC. This encodes CASSGTGGQETQYF.

V is TRBV30 and J is TRBJ2-3, with D possibly being TRBD2 (6 bases). V was clipped by 0 bases and J by 2 bases, with 24 bases between them. Germline V gives CDR1 GTSNPN, CDR2 SVGIG (reference sequence). The CDR3 consists of 19 residues. The CDR3 loop is CAWSVTPPLAHRNTDTQYF. The CDR3 DNA follows: TGTGCCTGGAGTGTAACCCCCCCACTAGCCCACAGAAACACAGATACGCAGTATTTT.

This clone has only a few counts. Here the CDR3 reads CAISELGLALGELFF. The CDR3 DNA is TGTGCCATCAGTGAGTTGGGACTAGCCCTAGGGGAGCTGTTTTTT. The V and J genes are TRBV10-3 and TRBJ2-2; 9 bases agree with TRBD2. Trimming took 1 base from V and 8 from J; bases not matched to a gene: 5. Per germline, CDR1 ENHRY and CDR2 SYGVKD. This CDR3 has 15 amino acids.

This clone was observed a handful of times. J is TRBJ1-6 and V is TRBV5-1; D is uncertain. The CDR3 contains 15 residues. Germline CDR1 reads SGHRS; CDR2 reads YFSETQ. Trimming cost V 5 bases and J 9 bases, with 18 bases left between them. In DNA, the CDR3 is TGCGCCAGCAGAGTCGGGGAGGTTGGTGCTTCACCCCTCCACTTT. This translates into CASRVGEVGASPLHF. The complete variable domain, with remaining parts taken from reference TRBV5-1 and TRBJ1-6, reads KAGVTQTPRYLIKTRGQQVTLSCSPISGHRSVSWYQQTPGQGLQFLFEYFSETQRNKGNFPGRFSGRQFSNSRSEMNVSTLELGDSALYLCASRVGEVGASPLHFGNGTRLTVT.

This rearrangement joins TRBV4-1 to TRBJ1-2, with a weak D call TRBD1 (6 bases). From germline, CDR1 is MGHRA and CDR2 YSYEKL. Trimming removed 3 bases at V and 0 bases at J, with 11 bases between. This CDR3 contains 15 residues. CDR3 region: CASSHRGGTNYGYTF. DNA of the CDR3: TGCGCCAGCAGCCATCGAGGGGGAACTAACTATGGCTACACCTTC.

The chain carries TRBV5-1 and TRBJ2-1; the D is unclear. CDR3 length: 12 amino acids. The germline V gene has CDR1 SGHRS and CDR2 YFSETQ. Trimming removed 4 bases at V and 4 bases at J, with 6 bases between. The CDR3 sequence is CASSTLYNEQFF. For the CDR3, the DNA is TGCGCCAGCAGCACCTTGTACAATGAGCAGTTCTTC.

V is TRBV27 and J is TRBJ2-1; D possibly corresponds to TRBD2 (7 bases). Germline assignment: CDR1 MNHEY and CDR2 SMNVEV (reference sequence). Deletions cut 10 bases from V and 7 bases from J, with 17 bases between. This CDR3 is 13 amino acids long. CDR3 bases: TGTGCCAAGGGGGGGCTAGTAAGGAATGAGCAGTTCTTC. Its protein product is CAKGGLVRNEQFF.

This clone was seen once. The chain uses TRBV27 and TRBJ2-5; no definite D call. The V end was cut by 0 bases, the J end by 4 bases, with 9 bases between. The CDR3 extends over 14 amino acids. Germline loops: CDR1 MNHEY, CDR2 SMNVEV (reference sequence). The CDR3 reads CASSLSPFSETQYF. CDR3 DNA sequence: TGTGCCAGCAGTTTATCACCGTTTTCAGAGACCCAGTACTTC.

The CDR3 bases are TGTGCCAGCAGTCCCCCTCCCACCTGGACAGGGAGAAACACCATATATTTT. Its translation: CASSPPPTWTGRNTIYF. The V call is TRBV28, the J call TRBJ1-3; 8 bases are a match to TRBD1. Germline trimming cut 5 bases from V and 5 bases from J; bases unmatched to any gene: 14. There are 17 residues in the CDR3. CDR1 MDHEN and CDR2 SYDVKM come from the germline V gene.

The chain carries TRBV7-2 and TRBJ2-3; TRBD2 matches at 7 bases. This CDR3 is 17 amino acids long. Germline CDR1 and CDR2: SGHTA and FQGNSA. The trim removed 5 bases at V and 1 base at J, leaving 12 bases unmatched. This CDR3 reads CASSPPLRGRGTDTQYF. The DNA of the CDR3 is TGTGCCAGCAGCCCACCCTTACGTGGGAGGGGCACAGATACGCAGTATTTT.

The chain carries TRBV28 and TRBJ2-2; TRBD2 matches 12 bases. Germline V CDR1 and CDR2: MDHEN, SYDVKM. The CDR3 consists of 15 residues. J lost 6 bases, V lost 5 bases, and 4 bases had no gene match. This CDR3 reads CASSHLAGGSGELFF. The CDR3 region has the DNA TGTGCCAGCAGTCACCTAGCGGGAGGGTCCGGGGAGCTGTTTTTT. Complete variable domain (other parts from reference TRBV28 and TRBJ2-2): DVKVTQSSRYLVKRTGEKVFLECVQDMDHENMFWYRQDPGLGLRLIYFSYDVKMKEKGDIPEGYSVSREKKERFSLILESASTNQTSMYLCASSHLAGGSGELFFGEGSRLTVL.

With regard to this clone: The junction departs from germline at one end; a sequencing error may be responsible. The gene calls are TRBV28 and TRBJ2-5, with TRBD1 identical over 7 bases. CDR3 length: 13 residues. CDR1 is MDHEN, CDR2 SYDVKM, per germline. The CDR3 DNA sequence: TGTGCCAGCAGTTTATCGCCGACAGGGATCGTGCACTTC. Residues: CASSLSPTGIVHF.

The rearrangement links TRBV6-1 to TRBJ2-7; TRBD2 matches at 9 bases. Trimming cost V 7 bases and J 3 bases; bases outside gene matches: 10. The CDR3 contains 15 residues. Germline assignment: CDR1 MNHNS and CDR2 SASEGT. In nucleotides, the CDR3 is TGTGCCAGCAAAATAGCGGGAGATCTCTTCTACGAGCAGTACTTC. It yields the protein CASKIAGDLFYEQYF.